The TCR beta chain under discussion was sequenced for a study of blood T cell repertoires in COVID-19. Study at large: COVID-19 samples collected from the United States, Italy and Spain covered acute and convalescent phases.

Trimming removed 2 bases from V and 7 bases from J, with 11 bases in between. The germline V gene has CDR1 KGHSH and CDR2 LQKENI. This CDR3 spans 13 amino acids. In the original analysis: Estimation of nucleated cell counts relied on the amplification of reference gene primers. The assay was immunoSEQ multiplex PCR, and TCRdb's table has in-frame clones only and misses some. D and trimming come from the DNA, and the V and J calls and clone size come from that table. The table lists approximately 210,000 clones, around 90% of them singletons. This clone turned up a few times. Sequencing was performed on peripheral blood. The chain couples TRBV18 to TRBJ1-1; unclear D gene. The receptor's source is a man in his late teens or twenties with active or convalescent COVID-19. DNA for the CDR3: TGTGCCAGCTCACCATACCGTGAGGGTGAAGCTTTCTTT. This sequence encodes CASSPYREGEAFF.